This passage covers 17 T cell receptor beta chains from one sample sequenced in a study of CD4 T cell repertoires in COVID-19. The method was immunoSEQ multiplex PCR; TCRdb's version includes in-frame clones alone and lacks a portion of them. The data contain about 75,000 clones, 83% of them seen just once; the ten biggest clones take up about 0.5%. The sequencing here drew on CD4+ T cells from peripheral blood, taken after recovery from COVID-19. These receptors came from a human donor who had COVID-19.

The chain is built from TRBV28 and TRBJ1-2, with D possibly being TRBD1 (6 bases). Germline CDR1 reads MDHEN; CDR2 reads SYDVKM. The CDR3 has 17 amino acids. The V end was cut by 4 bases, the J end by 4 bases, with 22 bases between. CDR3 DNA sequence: TGTGCCAGCAGTTCCGACCGCAGGGGATTAGTTGGCTATGGCTACACCTTC. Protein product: CASSSDRRGLVGYGYTF.

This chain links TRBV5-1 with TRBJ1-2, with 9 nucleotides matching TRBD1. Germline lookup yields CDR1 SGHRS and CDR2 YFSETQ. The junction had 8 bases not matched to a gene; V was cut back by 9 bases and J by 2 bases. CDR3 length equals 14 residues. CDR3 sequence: CATSSTGGNYGYTF. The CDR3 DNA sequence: TGCGCCACCTCCTCGACAGGGGGAAACTATGGCTACACCTTC.

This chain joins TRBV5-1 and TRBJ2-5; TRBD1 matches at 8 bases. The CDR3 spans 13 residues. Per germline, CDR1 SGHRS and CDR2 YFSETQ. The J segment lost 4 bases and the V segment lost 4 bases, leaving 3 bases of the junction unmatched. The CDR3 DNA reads TGCGCCAGCAGCGGACAGGGTTTAGAGACCCAGTACTTC. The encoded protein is CASSGQGLETQYF.

The CDR3 is CASSDDSGISEKLFF. DNA for the CDR3: TGTGCCAGCAGTGATGATTCGGGCATTAGCGAAAAACTGTTTTTT. This chain links TRBV2 with TRBJ1-4; the D is unclear. V was clipped by 3 bases and J by 8 bases, with 16 bases between them. The germline V gene has CDR1 SNHLY and CDR2 FYNNEI. The CDR3 is made up of 15 amino acids.

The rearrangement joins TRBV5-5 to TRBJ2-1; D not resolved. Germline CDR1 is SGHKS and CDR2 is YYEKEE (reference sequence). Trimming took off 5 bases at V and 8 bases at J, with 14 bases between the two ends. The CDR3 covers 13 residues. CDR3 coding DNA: TGTGCCAGCAGTTCTAGGGCGTGGGATGAGCAGTTCTTC. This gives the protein CASSSRAWDEQFF.

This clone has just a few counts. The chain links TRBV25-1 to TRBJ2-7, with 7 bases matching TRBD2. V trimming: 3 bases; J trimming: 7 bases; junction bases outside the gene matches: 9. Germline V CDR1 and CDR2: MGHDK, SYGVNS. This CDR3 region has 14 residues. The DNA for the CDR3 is TGTGCCAGCAGTGATCGGGCGGGAGCTGAAGAGCAGTACTTC. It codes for CASSDRAGAEEQYF.

CDR3 amino acids: CASSLDLGGGRSSYEQYF. In nucleotides, the CDR3 is TGTGCCAGCAGCTTAGATCTCGGCGGGGGCCGAAGCTCCTACGAGCAGTACTTC. The chain uses TRBV7-6 and TRBJ2-7; D possibly corresponds to TRBD2 (7 bases). CDR1 is SGHVS, CDR2 FNYEAQ, per germline. This CDR3 spans 18 amino acids. Between the trimmed V and J ends, which lost 1 base and 0 bases, there was a span of 19 bases.

The DNA of the CDR3 is TGTGCCAGCGAAGACAATGAGCAGTTCTTC. The encoded protein is CASEDNEQFF. The gene calls are TRBV2 and TRBJ2-1; D remains unclear. This CDR3 is built from 10 residues. V was trimmed by 8 bases and J by 5 bases, leaving 4 bases between them. Germline V lookup: CDR1 SNHLY, CDR2 FYNNEI.

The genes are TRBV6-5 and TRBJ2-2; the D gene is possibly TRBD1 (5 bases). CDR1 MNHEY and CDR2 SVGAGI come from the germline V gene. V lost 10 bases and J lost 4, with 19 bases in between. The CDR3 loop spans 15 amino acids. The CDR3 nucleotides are TGTGCCATCTCCGAAAGGGGCTCCGCCACCGGGGAGCTGTTTTTT. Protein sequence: CAISERGSATGELFF.

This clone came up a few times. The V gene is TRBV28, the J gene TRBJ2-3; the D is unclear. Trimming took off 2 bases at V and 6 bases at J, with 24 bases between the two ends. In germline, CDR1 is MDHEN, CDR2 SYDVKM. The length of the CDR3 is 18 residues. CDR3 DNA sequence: TGTGCCAGCAGTTTACGGTTAGTCGGTTCAAGGTCATCGGATACGCAGTATTTT. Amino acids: CASSLRLVGSRSSDTQYF.

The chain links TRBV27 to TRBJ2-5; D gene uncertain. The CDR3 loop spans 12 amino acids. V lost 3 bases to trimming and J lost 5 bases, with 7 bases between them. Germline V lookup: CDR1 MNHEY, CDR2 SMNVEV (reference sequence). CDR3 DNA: TGTGCCAGCAGTTTTGTCGGGGAGACCCAGTACTTC. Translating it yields CASSFVGETQYF.

In nucleotides, the CDR3 is TGTGCCAGCAGCTTGCAGAATAGCAATCAGCCCCAGCATTTT. Amino acid sequence: CASSLQNSNQPQHF. This chain links TRBV5-6 with TRBJ1-5; D not resolved. CDR3 length: 14 amino acids. Between the trimmed V and J ends, which lost 1 base and 0 bases, there was a span of 5 bases. Germline V gene data show CDR1 as SGHDT and CDR2 as YYEEEE.

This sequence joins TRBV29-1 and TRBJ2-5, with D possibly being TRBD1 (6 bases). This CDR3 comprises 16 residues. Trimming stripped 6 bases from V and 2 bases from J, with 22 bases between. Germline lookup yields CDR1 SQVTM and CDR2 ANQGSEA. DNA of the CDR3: TGCAGCGTCCGCCGGGTCGGGCCGGACAGACAAGAGACCCAGTACTTC. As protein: CSVRRVGPDRQETQYF.

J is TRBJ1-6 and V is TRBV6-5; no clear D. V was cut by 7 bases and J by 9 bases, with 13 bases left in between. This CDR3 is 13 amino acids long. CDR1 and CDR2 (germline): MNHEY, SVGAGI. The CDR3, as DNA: TGTGCCAGCACCGATCTAACCTCTTCACCCCTCCACTTT. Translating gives CASTDLTSSPLHF.

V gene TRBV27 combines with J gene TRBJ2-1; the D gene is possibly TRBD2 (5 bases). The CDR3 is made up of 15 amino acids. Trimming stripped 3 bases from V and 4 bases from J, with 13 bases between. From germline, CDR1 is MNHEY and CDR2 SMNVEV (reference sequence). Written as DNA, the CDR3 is TGTGCCAGCAGTTTGGACCGGGGAACTTACAATGAGCAGTTCTTC. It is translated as CASSLDRGTYNEQFF.

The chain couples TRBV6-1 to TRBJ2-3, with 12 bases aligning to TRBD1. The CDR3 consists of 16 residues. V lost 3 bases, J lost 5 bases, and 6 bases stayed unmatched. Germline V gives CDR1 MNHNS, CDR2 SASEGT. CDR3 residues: CASSDTGTGGGDTQYF. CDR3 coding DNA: TGTGCCAGCAGTGACACCGGGACAGGGGGCGGAGATACGCAGTATTTT.

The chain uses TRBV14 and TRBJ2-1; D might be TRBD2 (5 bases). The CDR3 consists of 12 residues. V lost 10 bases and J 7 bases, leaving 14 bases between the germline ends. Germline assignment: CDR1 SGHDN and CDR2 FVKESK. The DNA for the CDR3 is TGTGCCACCCCTGACCCGGGGAATGAGCAGTTCTTC. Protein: CATPDPGNEQFF.